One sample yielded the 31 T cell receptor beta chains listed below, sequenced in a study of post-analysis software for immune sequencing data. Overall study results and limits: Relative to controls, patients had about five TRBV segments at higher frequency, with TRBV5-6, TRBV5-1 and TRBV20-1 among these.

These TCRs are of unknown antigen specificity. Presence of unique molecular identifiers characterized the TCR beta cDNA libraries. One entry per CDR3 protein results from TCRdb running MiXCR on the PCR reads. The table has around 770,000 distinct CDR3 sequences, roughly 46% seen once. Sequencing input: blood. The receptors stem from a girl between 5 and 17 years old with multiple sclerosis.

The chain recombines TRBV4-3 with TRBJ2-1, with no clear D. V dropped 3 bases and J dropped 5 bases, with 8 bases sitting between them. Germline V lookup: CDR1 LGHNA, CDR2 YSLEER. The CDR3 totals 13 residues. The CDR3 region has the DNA TGCGCCAGCAGCCAGCGCCTGAACAATGAGCAGTTCTTC. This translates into CASSQRLNNEQFF.

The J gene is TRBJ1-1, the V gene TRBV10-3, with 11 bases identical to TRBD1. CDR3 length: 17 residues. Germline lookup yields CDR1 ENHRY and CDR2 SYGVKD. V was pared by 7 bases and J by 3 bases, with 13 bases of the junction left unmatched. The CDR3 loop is CAINYRDRGARDTEAFF. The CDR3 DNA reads TGTGCCATCAATTACAGGGACAGGGGGGCTCGGGACACTGAAGCTTTCTTT.

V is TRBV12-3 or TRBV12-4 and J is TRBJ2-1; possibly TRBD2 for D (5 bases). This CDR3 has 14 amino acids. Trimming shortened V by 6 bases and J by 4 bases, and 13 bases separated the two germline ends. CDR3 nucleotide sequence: TGTGCCAGCAGCGGATACGGGGTTTACAATGAGCAGTTCTTC. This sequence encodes CASSGYGVYNEQFF.

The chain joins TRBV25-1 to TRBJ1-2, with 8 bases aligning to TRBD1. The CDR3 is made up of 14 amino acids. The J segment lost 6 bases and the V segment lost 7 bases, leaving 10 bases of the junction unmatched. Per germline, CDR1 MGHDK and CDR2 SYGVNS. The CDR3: CASTSSPGGDGYTF. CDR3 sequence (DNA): TGTGCCAGCACCTCAAGCCCAGGGGGCGATGGCTACACCTTC.

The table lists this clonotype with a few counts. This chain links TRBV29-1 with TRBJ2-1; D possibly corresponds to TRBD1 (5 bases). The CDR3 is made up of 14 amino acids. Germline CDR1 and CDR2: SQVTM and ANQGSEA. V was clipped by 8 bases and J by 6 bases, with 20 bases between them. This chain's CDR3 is CSLPASQGVNEQFF. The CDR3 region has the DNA TGCAGCCTACCTGCGTCTCAGGGTGTCAATGAGCAGTTCTTC.

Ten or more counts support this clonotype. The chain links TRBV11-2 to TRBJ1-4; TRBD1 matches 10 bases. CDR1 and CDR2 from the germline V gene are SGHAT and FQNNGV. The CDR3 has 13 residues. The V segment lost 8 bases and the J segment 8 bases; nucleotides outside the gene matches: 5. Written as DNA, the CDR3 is TGTGCCAGCCGGCGGGACAGGGGCGAAAAACTGTTTTTT. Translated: CASRRDRGEKLFF.

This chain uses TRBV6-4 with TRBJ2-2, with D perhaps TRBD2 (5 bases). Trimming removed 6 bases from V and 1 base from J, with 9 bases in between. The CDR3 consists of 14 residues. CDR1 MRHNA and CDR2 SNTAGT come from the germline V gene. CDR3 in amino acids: CASSASGNTGELFF. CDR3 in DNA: TGTGCCAGCAGCGCCAGCGGGAACACCGGGGAGCTGTTTTTT.

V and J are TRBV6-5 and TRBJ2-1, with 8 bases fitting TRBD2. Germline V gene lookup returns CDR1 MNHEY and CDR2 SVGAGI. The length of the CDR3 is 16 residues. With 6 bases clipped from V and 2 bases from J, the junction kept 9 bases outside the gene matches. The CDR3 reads CASRDGAGGPYNEQFF. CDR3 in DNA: TGTGCCAGCAGAGACGGGGCGGGAGGACCCTACAATGAGCAGTTCTTC.

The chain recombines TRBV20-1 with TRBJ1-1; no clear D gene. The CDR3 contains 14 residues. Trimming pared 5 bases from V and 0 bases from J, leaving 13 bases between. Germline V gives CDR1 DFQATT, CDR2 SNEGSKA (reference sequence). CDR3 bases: TGCAGTGCTGTACCGGGCATTATGAACACTGAAGCTTTCTTT. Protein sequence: CSAVPGIMNTEAFF.

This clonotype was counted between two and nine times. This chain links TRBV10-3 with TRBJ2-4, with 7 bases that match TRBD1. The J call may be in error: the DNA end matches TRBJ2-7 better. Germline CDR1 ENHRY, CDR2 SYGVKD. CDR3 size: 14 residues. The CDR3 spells CAIMRETGNCEQYF. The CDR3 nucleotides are TGTGCCATCATGAGGGAGACAGGGAACTGCGAGCAGTACTTC.

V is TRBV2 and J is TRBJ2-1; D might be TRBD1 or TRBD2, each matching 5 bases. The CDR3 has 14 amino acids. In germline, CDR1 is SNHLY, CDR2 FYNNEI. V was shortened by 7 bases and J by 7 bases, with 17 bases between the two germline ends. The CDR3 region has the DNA TGTGCCAGCATCCCCGGGGTCGGGGCGAATGAGCAGTTCTTC. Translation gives CASIPGVGANEQFF. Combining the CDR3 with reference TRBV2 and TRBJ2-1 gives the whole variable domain EPEVTQTPSHQVTQMGQEVILRCVPISNHLYFYWYRQILGQKVEFLVSFYNNEISEKSEIFDDQFSVERPDGSNFTLKIRSTKLEDSAMYFCASIPGVGANEQFFGPGTRLTVL.

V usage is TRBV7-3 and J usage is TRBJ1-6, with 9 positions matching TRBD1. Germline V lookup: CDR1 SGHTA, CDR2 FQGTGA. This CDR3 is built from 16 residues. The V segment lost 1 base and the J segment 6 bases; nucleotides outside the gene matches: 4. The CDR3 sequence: CASSLRGTGSNSPLHF. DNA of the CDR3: TGTGCCAGCAGCTTAAGGGGGACAGGGAGTAATTCACCCCTCCACTTT.

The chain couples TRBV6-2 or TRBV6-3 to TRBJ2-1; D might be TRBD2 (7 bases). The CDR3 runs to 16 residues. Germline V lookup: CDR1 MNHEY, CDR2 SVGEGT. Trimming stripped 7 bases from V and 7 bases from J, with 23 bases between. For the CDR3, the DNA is TGTGCCAGCAAGTATGACAATGGGGGGGCCCGTAATGAGCAGTTCTTC. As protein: CASKYDNGGARNEQFF.

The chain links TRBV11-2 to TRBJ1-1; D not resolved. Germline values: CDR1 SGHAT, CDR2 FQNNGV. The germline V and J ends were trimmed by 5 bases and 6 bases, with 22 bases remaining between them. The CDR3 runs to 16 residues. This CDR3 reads CASSPRAPPGGAEAFF. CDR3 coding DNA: TGTGCCAGCAGCCCACGGGCCCCCCCGGGTGGAGCTGAAGCTTTCTTT.

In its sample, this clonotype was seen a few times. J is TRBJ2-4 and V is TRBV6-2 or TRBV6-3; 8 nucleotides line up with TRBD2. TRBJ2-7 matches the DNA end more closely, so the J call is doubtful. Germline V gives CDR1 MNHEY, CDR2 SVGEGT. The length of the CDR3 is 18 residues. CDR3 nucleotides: TGTGCCAGCAGTTACTCGATAGTCCCGAGCGGGAGAGGCTACGAGCAGTACTTC. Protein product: CASSYSIVPSGRGYEQYF.

This chain's CDR3 is CASSLSGTEYEQYF. DNA for the CDR3: TGTGCCAGCAGTTTGAGCGGGACCGAATACGAGCAGTACTTC. V and J are TRBV12-3 or TRBV12-4 and TRBJ2-5; 7 bases line up with TRBD2. The closer fit of TRBJ2-7 to the DNA end suggests the J call may be wrong. The CDR3 totals 14 residues.

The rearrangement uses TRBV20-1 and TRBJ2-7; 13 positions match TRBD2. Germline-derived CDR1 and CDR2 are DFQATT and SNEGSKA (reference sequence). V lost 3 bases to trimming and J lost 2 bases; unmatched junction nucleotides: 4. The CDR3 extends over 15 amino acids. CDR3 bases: TGCAGTGCTAGGGGGACTAGCGGGATCGCCTACGAGCAGTACTTC. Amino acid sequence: CSARGTSGIAYEQYF.

Here the CDR3 DNA reads TGCAGCCCGGGACTTTATGGCTACACCTTC. Its protein product is CSPGLYGYTF. The rearrangement joins TRBV20-1 to TRBJ1-2; D may be TRBD1 (5 bases). Germline CDR1 DFQATT, CDR2 SNEGSKA (reference sequence). The CDR3 loop spans 10 amino acids.

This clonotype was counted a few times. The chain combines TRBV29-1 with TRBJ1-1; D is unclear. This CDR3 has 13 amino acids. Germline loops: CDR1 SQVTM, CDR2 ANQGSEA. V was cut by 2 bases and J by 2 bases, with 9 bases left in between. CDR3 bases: TGCAGCGTTGAAATGGGAGGAAACACTGAAGCTTTCTTT. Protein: CSVEMGGNTEAFF.

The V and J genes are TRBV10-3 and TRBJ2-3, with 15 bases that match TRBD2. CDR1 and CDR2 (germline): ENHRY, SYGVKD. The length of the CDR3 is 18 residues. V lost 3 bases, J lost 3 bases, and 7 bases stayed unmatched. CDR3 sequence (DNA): TGTGCCATCAGTGAAGCGGGGACTAGCGGGAGGACTACAGATACGCAGTATTTT. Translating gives CAISEAGTSGRTTDTQYF.

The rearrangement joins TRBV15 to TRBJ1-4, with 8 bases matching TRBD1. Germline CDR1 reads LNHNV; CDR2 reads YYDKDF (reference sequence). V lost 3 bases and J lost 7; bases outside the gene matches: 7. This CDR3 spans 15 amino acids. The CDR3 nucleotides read TGTGCCACCAGCAGGCCAGGGGGCGCAGGTGAAAAACTGTTTTTT. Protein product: CATSRPGGAGEKLFF.

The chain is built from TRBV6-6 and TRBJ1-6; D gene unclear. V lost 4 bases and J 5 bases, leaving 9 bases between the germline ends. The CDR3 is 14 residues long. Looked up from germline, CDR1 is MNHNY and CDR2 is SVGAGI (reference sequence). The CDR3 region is CASSLDGDNSPLHF. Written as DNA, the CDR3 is TGTGCCAGCAGTTTGGACGGGGATAATTCACCCCTCCACTTT.

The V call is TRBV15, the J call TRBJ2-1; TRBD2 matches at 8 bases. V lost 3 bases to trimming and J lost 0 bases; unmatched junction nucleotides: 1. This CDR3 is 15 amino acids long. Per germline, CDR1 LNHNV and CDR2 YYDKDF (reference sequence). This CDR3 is CATSSGGGSYNEQFF. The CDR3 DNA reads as TGTGCCACCAGCAGCGGGGGGGGCTCCTACAATGAGCAGTTCTTC.

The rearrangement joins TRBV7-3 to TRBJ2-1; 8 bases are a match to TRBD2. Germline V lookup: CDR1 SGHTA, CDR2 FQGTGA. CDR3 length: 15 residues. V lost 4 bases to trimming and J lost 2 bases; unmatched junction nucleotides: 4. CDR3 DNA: TGTGCCAGCAGCTCACTAGCGGATACCTACAATGAGCAGTTCTTC. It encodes CASSSLADTYNEQFF.

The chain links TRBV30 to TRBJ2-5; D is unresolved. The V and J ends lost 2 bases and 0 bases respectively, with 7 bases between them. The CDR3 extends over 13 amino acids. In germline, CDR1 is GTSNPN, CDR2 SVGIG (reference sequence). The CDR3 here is CAWSPYNQETQYF. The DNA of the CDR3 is TGTGCCTGGAGTCCTTACAACCAAGAGACCCAGTACTTC.

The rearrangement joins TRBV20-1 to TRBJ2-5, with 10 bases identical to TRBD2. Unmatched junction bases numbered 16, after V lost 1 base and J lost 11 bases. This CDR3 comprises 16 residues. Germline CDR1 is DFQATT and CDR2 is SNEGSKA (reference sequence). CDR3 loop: CSARGIAGGPTNEQYF. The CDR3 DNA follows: TGCAGTGCTAGAGGGATAGCGGGAGGCCCAACCAATGAGCAGTACTTC.

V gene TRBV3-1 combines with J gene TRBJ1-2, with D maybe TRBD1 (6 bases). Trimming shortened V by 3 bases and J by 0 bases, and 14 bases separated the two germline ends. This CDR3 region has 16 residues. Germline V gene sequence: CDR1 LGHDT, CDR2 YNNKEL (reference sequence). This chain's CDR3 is CASSQNDRRPNYGYTF. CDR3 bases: TGTGCCAGCAGCCAGAACGACAGGAGACCTAACTATGGCTACACCTTC.

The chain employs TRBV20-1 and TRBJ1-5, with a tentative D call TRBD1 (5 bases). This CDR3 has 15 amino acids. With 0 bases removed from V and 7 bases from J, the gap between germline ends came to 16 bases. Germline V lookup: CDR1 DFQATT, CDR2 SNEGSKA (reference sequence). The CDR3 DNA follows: TGCAGTGCTAGAGATCCAGGAGACAGCAGGCAGCCCCAGCATTTT. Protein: CSARDPGDSRQPQHF.

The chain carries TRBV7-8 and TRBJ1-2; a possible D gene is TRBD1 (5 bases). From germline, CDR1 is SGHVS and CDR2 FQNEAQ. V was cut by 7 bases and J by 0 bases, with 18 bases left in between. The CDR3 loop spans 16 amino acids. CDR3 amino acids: CASNPGPDTANYGYTF. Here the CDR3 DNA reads TGTGCCAGCAATCCGGGGCCGGATACAGCTAACTATGGCTACACCTTC.

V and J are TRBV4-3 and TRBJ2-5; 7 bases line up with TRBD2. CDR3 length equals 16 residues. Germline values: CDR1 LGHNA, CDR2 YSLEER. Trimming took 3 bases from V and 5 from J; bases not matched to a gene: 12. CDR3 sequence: CASSHEDGKGGETQYF. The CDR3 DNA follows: TGCGCCAGCAGCCACGAGGATGGCAAGGGAGGGGAGACCCAGTACTTC.

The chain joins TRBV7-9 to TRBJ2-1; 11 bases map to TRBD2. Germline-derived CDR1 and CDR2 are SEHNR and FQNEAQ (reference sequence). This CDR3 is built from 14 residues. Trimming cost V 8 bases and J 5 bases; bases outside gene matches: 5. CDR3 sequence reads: CASGGTSGNNEQFF. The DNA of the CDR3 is TGTGCCAGCGGGGGGACTAGCGGAAACAATGAGCAGTTCTTC.